The clone carrying this T cell receptor (beta chain) was seen repeatedly, ten times or more. As yet, its antigen is unknown. The data originate from a study of metastatic and nonmetastatic thyroid tumors. Study-wide background: For malignant and benign thyroid patients, tumor or nodule tissue and blood were the sources whose repertoires were compared. Notes on the study in general: Patients with malignant thyroid tumors reportedly had significantly higher TCR beta diversity than those with benign nodules, in blood and tumor.

Per the germline V gene, CDR1 is SGHDT and CDR2 is YYEEEE. This CDR3 region has 15 residues. J gave up 10 bases and V 4 bases, and 6 bases lay outside the gene matches. Authors' methods: Building a distant-metastasis classifier for papillary thyroid cancer drew on CDR3 differences across clinicopathological groups. With MiXCR, TCRdb reprocessed the PCR reads. These V and J calls derive from TCRdb rather than the authors' analysis. Found here are over 30,000 clones, 20% to 25% of them singletons; the top ten hold approximately 3%. No treatment had been given to any patient before thyroid surgery. The source is a male donor with papillary thyroid cancer or a benign thyroid nodule (not recorded which). Some clones in this sample may be carry-over from other donors' samples. The chain uses TRBV5-6 and TRBJ2-2, with 14 nucleotides matching TRBD2. The specimen was tumor tissue. The CDR3 nucleotides are TGTGCCAGCAGCCCCGGACTAGCGGGAGGTCCGGAGCTGTTTTTT. Residues: CASSPGLAGGPELFF.